These T cell receptor beta chains were read from a single sample in a study of cytomegalovirus exposure and HLA in healthy donors. TCRdb's copy holds only in-frame clones and misses some; the assay was immunoSEQ multiplex PCR. The sample holds about 90,000 clones, 65% to 80% seen once. Sequencing was performed on PBMCs. These TCRs come from a woman younger than 35 in good health and CMV-seropositive. CDR3s include the opening cysteine and the closing phenylalanine or tryptophan. Each record gives: V gene, J gene, clone size, D gene, CDR3 protein. The D gene is left open where the match is weak. Where a row states a size, it is once, few, many or the class of an expanded clone; other rows omit it.

v_call: TRBV4-2
j_call: TRBJ2-6
clone_size: -
d_call: -
cdr3_aa: CASSQEGGAGANVLTF

v_call: TRBV19
j_call: TRBJ2-3
clone_size: -
d_call: TRBD2
cdr3_aa: CASSIPAGGGTDTQYF

v_call: TRBV7-7
j_call: TRBJ2-1
clone_size: -
d_call: -
cdr3_aa: CASSLSTAGSYNEQFF

v_call: TRBV6-6
j_call: TRBJ2-3
clone_size: -
d_call: TRBD2
cdr3_aa: CASSRSLAGGPDTQYF

v_call: TRBV28
j_call: TRBJ2-7
clone_size: -
d_call: -
cdr3_aa: CATLRFVSYEQYF

v_call: TRBV6-5
j_call: TRBJ2-7
clone_size: -
d_call: -
cdr3_aa: CASSYARGFSYEQYF

v_call: TRBV7-2
j_call: TRBJ1-1
clone_size: -
d_call: -
cdr3_aa: CASSLVSKNTEAFF

v_call: TRBV5-4
j_call: TRBJ1-1
clone_size: -
d_call: -
cdr3_aa: CASSLLGGKNTEAFF

v_call: TRBV19
j_call: TRBJ1-5
clone_size: once
d_call: -
cdr3_aa: CASSIGGLNQPQHF

v_call: TRBV7-2
j_call: TRBJ2-3
clone_size: -
d_call: -
cdr3_aa: CASSTRQYTDTQYF

v_call: TRBV11-3
j_call: TRBJ1-1
clone_size: -
d_call: -
cdr3_aa: CASSFRDTEAFF

v_call: TRBV19
j_call: TRBJ1-2
clone_size: few
d_call: TRBD1
cdr3_aa: CASSPNTGGKAGYTF

v_call: TRBV5-5
j_call: TRBJ2-5
clone_size: -
d_call: TRBD1
cdr3_aa: CASSLTGDREIVETQYF

v_call: TRBV2
j_call: TRBJ2-7
clone_size: once
d_call: TRBD2
cdr3_aa: CASRSGTIEQYF

v_call: TRBV6-6
j_call: TRBJ2-4
clone_size: -
d_call: -
cdr3_aa: CASSYSRDIQYF

v_call: TRBV6-1
j_call: TRBJ2-3
clone_size: -
d_call: TRBD2
cdr3_aa: CASSLSGGGTDTQYF

v_call: TRBV6-5
j_call: TRBJ1-2
clone_size: -
d_call: TRBD1
cdr3_aa: CASSNRQGGGYTF

v_call: TRBV19
j_call: TRBJ2-2
clone_size: few
d_call: -
cdr3_aa: CASISLLGVNTGELFF

v_call: TRBV25-1
j_call: TRBJ2-3
clone_size: -
d_call: TRBD2
cdr3_aa: CASRGLAGLTSTDTQYF

v_call: TRBV28
j_call: TRBJ2-7
clone_size: -
d_call: -
cdr3_aa: CASRTGVKYEQYF

v_call: TRBV4-1
j_call: TRBJ2-5
clone_size: -
d_call: TRBD1
cdr3_aa: CASNPPGQGPLGQETQYF

v_call: TRBV29-1
j_call: TRBJ2-7
clone_size: -
d_call: -
cdr3_aa: CSVGGQSYEQYF

v_call: TRBV4-1
j_call: TRBJ1-2
clone_size: -
d_call: TRBD1
cdr3_aa: CASSQGWGQGANGYTF

v_call: TRBV5-1
j_call: TRBJ2-6
clone_size: once
d_call: -
cdr3_aa: CASRDTDRSYSGANVLTF

v_call: TRBV7-9
j_call: TRBJ1-2
clone_size: -
d_call: TRBD1
cdr3_aa: CSSSSRGGYTF

v_call: TRBV27
j_call: TRBJ1-1
clone_size: -
d_call: -
cdr3_aa: CASSLSTGLNTEAFF

v_call: TRBV7-2
j_call: TRBJ1-5
clone_size: -
d_call: TRBD1
cdr3_aa: CASSVDRGNQPQHF

v_call: TRBV9
j_call: TRBJ2-1
clone_size: -
d_call: -
cdr3_aa: CASSVDVRSPSYNEQFF

v_call: TRBV27
j_call: TRBJ2-7
clone_size: -
d_call: -
cdr3_aa: CASSPQGRDEQYF

v_call: TRBV4-3
j_call: TRBJ1-3
clone_size: -
d_call: TRBD1
cdr3_aa: CASSQSGGTGNTIYF

v_call: TRBV4-3
j_call: TRBJ2-2
clone_size: -
d_call: TRBD2
cdr3_aa: CASSQGSASGRAGELFF

v_call: TRBV4-2
j_call: TRBJ2-2
clone_size: -
d_call: TRBD2
cdr3_aa: CASSQDASGTAGELFF

v_call: TRBV18
j_call: TRBJ1-5
clone_size: -
d_call: -
cdr3_aa: CASSDGLGARNRPQHF

v_call: TRBV29-1
j_call: TRBJ1-2
clone_size: -
d_call: -
cdr3_aa: CSVEVQRGYGYTF

v_call: TRBV19
j_call: TRBJ2-1
clone_size: few
d_call: -
cdr3_aa: CASSMVAGYYNEQFF

v_call: TRBV7-6
j_call: TRBJ2-3
clone_size: few
d_call: TRBD2
cdr3_aa: CASSLALAGGSTDTQYF

v_call: TRBV4-2
j_call: TRBJ1-3
clone_size: -
d_call: -
cdr3_aa: CASRGSSSGNTIYF

v_call: TRBV4-2
j_call: TRBJ2-3
clone_size: -
d_call: TRBD2
cdr3_aa: CASSRIAGGPQYF

v_call: TRBV5-4
j_call: TRBJ2-5
clone_size: -
d_call: TRBD2
cdr3_aa: CASSRGLAGDQETQYF

v_call: TRBV4-3
j_call: TRBJ1-4
clone_size: -
d_call: -
cdr3_aa: CASSQQASNEKLFF

v_call: TRBV27
j_call: TRBJ2-7
clone_size: few
d_call: TRBD1
cdr3_aa: CASSPGTVYEQYF

v_call: TRBV12-5
j_call: TRBJ2-3
clone_size: -
d_call: TRBD2
cdr3_aa: CASGLVLAGNADTQYF

v_call: TRBV7-9
j_call: TRBJ2-7
clone_size: -
d_call: -
cdr3_aa: CASSLSRGREQYF

v_call: TRBV7-7
j_call: TRBJ1-2
clone_size: -
d_call: TRBD1
cdr3_aa: CASSPYSGQGLNYGYTF

v_call: TRBV19
j_call: TRBJ2-3
clone_size: -
d_call: -
cdr3_aa: CASRGGGVWGSKGTDTQYF

v_call: TRBV7-2
j_call: TRBJ2-3
clone_size: -
d_call: TRBD1
cdr3_aa: CASYDRGRTDTQYF

v_call: TRBV28
j_call: TRBJ2-7
clone_size: -
d_call: -
cdr3_aa: CASRKLNRASYEQYF